This is a list of T cell receptor beta chains from one sample in a study of CD8 T cells in Susac syndrome. TCRdb reanalysed the immunoSEQ multiplex PCR reads using MiXCR and keeps one entry per CDR3 protein. The sample consists of about 70,000 distinct CDR3 sequences, 85% to 95% of them appearing once. Specimen: CD8+ T cells from PBMCs. The receptors derive from a human donor in good health. The CDR3 runs from the conserved cysteine through the conserved F or W. D genes are given only for firm matches. Size values are once, few and many counts, or a class for expanded clones, and some rows have none.

d_gene: NA; v_gene: TRBV7-7; j_gene: TRBJ1-1; abundance: NA; CDR3nt: TGTGCTAGCAGCTTAATAGGCGGGACTGAAGCTTTCTTT; CDR3aa: CASSLIGGTEAFF
d_gene: TRBD2; v_gene: TRBV27; j_gene: TRBJ2-3; abundance: NA; CDR3nt: TGTGCCAGCAGTCTCGCGGGGGACACAGATACGCAGTATTTT; CDR3aa: CASSLAGDTDTQYF
d_gene: NA; v_gene: TRBV9; j_gene: TRBJ2-1; abundance: NA; CDR3nt: TGTGCCAGCAGCCCCCGGAAGAGCTCCTACAATGAGCAGTTCTTC; CDR3aa: CASSPRKSSYNEQFF
d_gene: NA; v_gene: TRBV5-1; j_gene: TRBJ2-5; abundance: NA; CDR3nt: TGCGCCAGCAGATTCACAGGGATCGAAAGAGAGACCCAGTACTTC; CDR3aa: CASRFTGIERETQYF
d_gene: NA; v_gene: TRBV29-1; j_gene: TRBJ2-7; abundance: NA; CDR3nt: TGCAGCGTTGTAGGGACCCACGAGCAGTACTTC; CDR3aa: CSVVGTHEQYF
d_gene: TRBD1; v_gene: TRBV16; j_gene: TRBJ1-2; abundance: once; CDR3nt: TGTGCCAGCAGCCAACGGACAGGGAGCTATGGCTACACCTTC; CDR3aa: CASSQRTGSYGYTF
d_gene: NA; v_gene: TRBV4-1; j_gene: TRBJ1-5; abundance: once; CDR3nt: TGCGCCAGCAGCCAAGATCCTCCGGAGGGCAATCAGCCCCAGCATTTT; CDR3aa: CASSQDPPEGNQPQHF
d_gene: NA; v_gene: TRBV3-1; j_gene: TRBJ2-7; abundance: NA; CDR3nt: TGTGCCAGCAGCCAAGAACCGGGGCCCTCCTACGAGCAGTACTTC; CDR3aa: CASSQEPGPSYEQYF
d_gene: TRBD1; v_gene: TRBV24-1; j_gene: TRBJ2-3; abundance: once; CDR3nt: TGTGCCACCAGCGAGGGACAGGGAATGCATACGCAGTATTTT; CDR3aa: CATSEGQGMHTQYF
d_gene: NA; v_gene: TRBV7-9; j_gene: TRBJ1-5; abundance: few; CDR3nt: TGTGCCAGCAGCTCTGACGGGGAGCCCCAGCATTTT; CDR3aa: CASSSDGEPQHF
d_gene: TRBD1; v_gene: TRBV19; j_gene: TRBJ2-3; abundance: NA; CDR3nt: TGTGCCACCACCCGGACAGGGCACACAGATACGCAGTATTTT; CDR3aa: CATTRTGHTDTQYF
d_gene: NA; v_gene: TRBV27; j_gene: TRBJ1-2; abundance: NA; CDR3nt: TGTGCCAGCAGTTTATCAGGGAACTATGGCTACACCTTC; CDR3aa: CASSLSGNYGYTF
d_gene: NA; v_gene: TRBV28; j_gene: TRBJ2-1; abundance: NA; CDR3nt: TGTGCCAGCAGTTTCAGTCAGACTGAGCAGTTCTTC; CDR3aa: CASSFSQTEQFF
d_gene: NA; v_gene: TRBV7-9; j_gene: TRBJ2-7; abundance: few; CDR3nt: TGTGCCAGCAGCTTAGCCCCGGACTACGAGCAGTACTTC; CDR3aa: CASSLAPDYEQYF